This passage covers 32 T cell receptor beta chains from one sample sequenced in a study of control samples from healthy donors and cancer patients. The data were produced by immunoSEQ multiplex PCR, yet TCRdb's version contains in-frame clones alone and is incomplete. The data contain some 130,000 clones, approximately 89% of them seen just once; the ten biggest clones take up less than 4%. Sequencing input: blood. The receptors were sampled from a man between 40 and 49 years old in good health.

The CDR3 DNA follows: TGTGCCAGCAGCTTGTCTACGGATGACTATGGCTACACCTTC. Translating gives CASSLSTDDYGYTF. V is TRBV5-5 and J is TRBJ1-2; D unclear. Between the trimmed V and J ends, which lost 1 base and 3 bases, there was a span of 10 bases. Germline CDR1 is SGHKS and CDR2 is YYEKEE (reference sequence). The CDR3 consists of 14 residues.

The chain uses TRBV11-3 and TRBJ2-1; 10 nucleotides match TRBD1. Germline loops: CDR1 SGHNT, CDR2 YENEEA. J lost 3 bases, V lost 3 bases, and 5 bases had no gene match. This CDR3 comprises 16 residues. This CDR3 reads CASSFQTGGFYNEQFF. The CDR3 coding sequence is TGTGCCAGCAGCTTCCAGACAGGGGGCTTCTACAATGAGCAGTTCTTC.

This chain joins TRBV5-1 and TRBJ1-2; perhaps TRBD1 as D (6 bases). This CDR3 has 12 residues. The germline V gene encodes CDR1 SGHRS and CDR2 YFSETQ. The V and J ends lost 6 bases and 2 bases respectively, with 8 bases between them. The CDR3 DNA sequence: TGCGCCAGCACTACAGGGAACTATGGCTACACCTTC. Translation: CASTTGNYGYTF.

The chain links TRBV14 to TRBJ1-1, with a weak D call TRBD1 (6 bases). V lost 5 bases and J 1 base, leaving 11 bases between the germline ends. Per the germline V gene, CDR1 is SGHDN and CDR2 is FVKESK. The CDR3 consists of 14 residues. CDR3 sequence reads: CASSYLGGNTEAFF. CDR3 nucleotides: TGTGCCAGCAGCTATCTAGGGGGGAACACTGAAGCTTTCTTT.

The J gene is TRBJ2-3, the V gene TRBV19; 8 nucleotides agree with TRBD2. Looked up from germline, CDR1 is LNHDA and CDR2 is SQIVND (reference sequence). The CDR3 is 16 residues long. V lost 5 bases and J lost 5; bases outside the gene matches: 12. CDR3 DNA: TGTGCCAGTAGTTGGTACCCCGGGGGGGCCTTAGATACGCAGTATTTT. Encoded protein: CASSWYPGGALDTQYF.

The V call is TRBV5-8, the J call TRBJ1-5; 10 bases map to TRBD1. From germline, CDR1 is SGHTS and CDR2 YDEGEE. Germline trimming cut 4 bases from V and 6 bases from J; bases unmatched to any gene: 7. CDR3 length: 15 residues. CDR3 sequence reads: CASSLDRGQSQPQHF. CDR3 DNA sequence: TGTGCCAGCAGCCTAGACAGGGGGCAGAGTCAGCCCCAGCATTTT.

The V gene is TRBV18, the J gene TRBJ1-4; D gene uncertain. There are 14 residues in the CDR3. The V gene lost 4 bases and the J gene lost 5 bases, with 11 bases spanning the gap. From germline, CDR1 is KGHSH and CDR2 LQKENI. The CDR3 sequence: CASSHDWKNEKLFF. DNA for the CDR3: TGTGCCAGCTCACACGACTGGAAGAATGAAAAACTGTTTTTT.

V is TRBV2 and J is TRBJ2-6; no clear D. Trimming cost V 10 bases and J 0 bases, with 7 bases left between them. CDR1 is SNHLY, CDR2 FYNNEI, per germline. This CDR3 is 13 amino acids long. CDR3 sequence (DNA): TGTGCCACCTACCTCTCTGGGGCCAACGTCCTGACTTTC. Its protein is CATYLSGANVLTF.

This clone was recorded only once. The V and J genes are TRBV9 and TRBJ2-3; D uncertain. CDR3 length equals 15 residues. Germline V lookup: CDR1 SGDLS, CDR2 YYNGEE. Trimming removed 4 bases from V and 1 base from J, with 13 bases in between. CDR3 DNA sequence: TGTGCCAGCAGCCCCAAGAGATCGGGCACAGATACGCAGTATTTT. It specifies CASSPKRSGTDTQYF.

The chain links TRBV12-5 to TRBJ1-2, with 9 bases lining up with TRBD1. Germline loops: CDR1 LGHNT, CDR2 FRNRAP. Trimming at V came to 5 bases and at J to 7 bases, leaving 8 bases not matched to a gene. This CDR3 comprises 14 residues. The CDR3 region has the DNA TGTGCTAGTGGTGTATCAGGACAGGGGTTTGGCTACACCTTC. It specifies CASGVSGQGFGYTF.

This chain connects TRBV9 to TRBJ1-5, with TRBD1 matching 7 bases. CDR3 size: 15 residues. Germline V gene sequence: CDR1 SGDLS, CDR2 YYNGEE. J was trimmed by 0 bases and V by 3 bases; bases with no gene match: 3. Written as DNA, the CDR3 is TGTGCCAGCAGCGAGGGACAGTATAGCAATCAGCCCCAGCATTTT. Encoded protein: CASSEGQYSNQPQHF.

In this sample, this clone turned up once. The chain carries TRBV2 and TRBJ1-2; no clear D gene. V was trimmed by 4 bases and J by 2 bases, leaving 5 bases between them. The CDR3 runs to 12 residues. CDR1 is SNHLY, CDR2 FYNNEI, per germline. The CDR3 sequence is CASSAANYGYTF. CDR3 DNA: TGTGCCAGCAGTGCGGCAAACTATGGCTACACCTTC. The whole variable domain, remainder taken from reference TRBV2 and TRBJ1-2, is EPEVTQTPSHQVTQMGQEVILRCVPISNHLYFYWYRQILGQKVEFLVSFYNNEISEKSEIFDDQFSVERPDGSNFTLKIRSTKLEDSAMYFCASSAANYGYTFGSGTRLTVV.

Regarding this clone: Sequence at one end of the junction differs from germline and may be a read error. The V gene is TRBV7-3, the J gene TRBJ2-1, with 14 positions matching TRBD2. The CDR3 totals 20 residues. Germline-derived CDR1 and CDR2 are SGHTA and FQGTGA. CDR3 loop: CASSLTPGLAGVSSYNEQFF. The CDR3 bases are TGTGCCAGCAGCTTAACCCCGGGACTAGCGGGGGTGAGCTCCTACAATGAACAGTTCTTC.

The rearrangement links TRBV27 to TRBJ1-6; D is undetermined. Per the germline V gene, CDR1 is MNHEY and CDR2 is SMNVEV (reference sequence). This CDR3 region has 13 residues. V was trimmed by 5 bases and J by 8 bases, leaving 10 bases between them. CDR3 in amino acids: CASSQYGDSPLHF. The CDR3 DNA reads as TGTGCCAGCAGTCAATACGGGGATTCACCCCTCCACTTT.

This sequence joins TRBV19 and TRBJ1-3, with D tentatively TRBD1 (6 bases). Germline V CDR1 and CDR2: LNHDA, SQIVND (reference sequence). The CDR3 covers 14 residues. The V and J ends lost 3 bases and 3 bases respectively, with 9 bases between them. The CDR3 DNA reads TGTGCCAGTAGTATGTCAGGGGATGGAAACACCATATATTTT. This translates into CASSMSGDGNTIYF.

V gene TRBV7-2 combines with J gene TRBJ2-1; the D call may be TRBD1 or TRBD2 (5 bases each). CDR1 is SGHTA, CDR2 FQGNSA, per germline. The CDR3 contains 13 residues. Trimming took off 3 bases at V and 7 bases at J, with 10 bases between the two ends. This CDR3 reads CASSFKGENEQFF. As DNA, the CDR3 is TGTGCCAGCAGCTTTAAAGGGGAGAATGAGCAGTTCTTC.

This clone is a singleton in its sample. The rearrangement uses TRBV24-1 and TRBJ1-5, with TRBD1 as a possible D gene (6 bases). This CDR3 has 17 residues. Germline values: CDR1 KGHDR, CDR2 SFDVKD. V was shortened by 0 bases and J by 0 bases, with 11 bases between the two germline ends. CDR3 amino acids: CATSDLWGAYSNQPQHF. DNA of the CDR3: TGTGCCACCAGTGATTTGTGGGGGGCGTATAGCAATCAGCCCCAGCATTTT.

The chain joins TRBV9 to TRBJ1-1, with unresolved D. Trimming pared 0 bases from V and 1 base from J, leaving 7 bases between. The CDR3 has 14 amino acids. Looked up from germline, CDR1 is SGDLS and CDR2 is YYNGEE. This CDR3 is CASSVAGQNTEAFF. In DNA, the CDR3 is TGTGCCAGCAGCGTAGCGGGTCAGAACACTGAAGCTTTCTTT.

The rearrangement links TRBV3-1 (or the pseudogene TRBV3-2) to TRBJ2-5; D not resolved. The CDR3 consists of 12 residues. The ends were cut back, 0 bases at V and 9 bases at J, with 8 bases in the middle. Germline V lookup: CDR1 LGHDT, CDR2 YNNKEL (reference sequence). CDR3 protein: CASSQEGGPQYF. The CDR3 DNA reads as TGTGCCAGCAGCCAAGAAGGCGGCCCCCAGTACTTC.

The V and J genes are TRBV14 and TRBJ1-6, with 9 bases fitting TRBD1. The CDR3 length is 15 residues. Unmatched junction bases numbered 3, after V lost 4 bases and J lost 5 bases. The germline V gene has CDR1 SGHDN and CDR2 FVKESK. The CDR3 is CASSRGQGNNSPLHF. In nucleotides, the CDR3 is TGTGCCAGCAGCCGAGGACAGGGGAATAATTCACCCCTCCACTTT. The full variable domain, its missing parts supplied by reference TRBV14 and TRBJ1-6, is EAGVTQFPSHSVIEKGQTVTLRCDPISGHDNLYWYRRVMGKEIKFLLHFVKESKQDESGMPNNRFLAERTGGTYSTLKVQPAELEDSGVYFCASSRGQGNNSPLHFGNGTRLTVT.

The CDR3 loop is CSVEDRDRDKYGYTF. The CDR3 region has the DNA TGCAGCGTTGAAGATAGGGACAGGGATAAATATGGCTACACCTTC. V is TRBV29-1 and J is TRBJ1-2; 9 nucleotides match TRBD1. The CDR3 is 15 residues long. The ends lost 0 bases at V and 5 bases at J; junction bases unmatched: 7. CDR1 and CDR2 from the germline V gene are SQVTM and ANQGSEA.

This chain links TRBV7-8 with TRBJ2-1; 7 nucleotides line up with TRBD1. J lost 5 bases, V lost 3 bases, and 1 base had no gene match. Per the germline V gene, CDR1 is SGHVS and CDR2 is FQNEAQ. This CDR3 spans 13 amino acids. The CDR3 here is CASSLGQHNEQFF. CDR3 nucleotide sequence: TGTGCCAGCAGCTTGGGACAGCACAATGAGCAGTTCTTC.

The J gene is TRBJ2-1, the V gene TRBV7-2; TRBD1 might be the D (5 bases). The V and J ends lost 2 bases and 4 bases respectively, with 9 bases between them. CDR1 is SGHTA and CDR2 is FQGNSA in the germline V gene. This CDR3 is 14 amino acids long. The CDR3 is CASSLQGTYNEQFF. CDR3 nucleotide sequence: TGTGCCAGCAGCTTACAGGGTACGTACAATGAGCAGTTCTTC.

The V gene is TRBV2, the J gene TRBJ2-3; TRBD2 is a possible D gene (6 bases). The CDR3 has 15 amino acids. V was clipped by 7 bases and J by 0 bases, with 14 bases between them. The germline CDR1 and CDR2 sequences are SNHLY and FYNNEI. In DNA, the CDR3 is TGTGCCAGCACCAAGACTAGTGCTAGCACAGATACGCAGTATTTT. Translated: CASTKTSASTDTQYF.

The CDR3 DNA sequence: TGCGCCAGCCGGGAAACCGGGGGACCTAGCACAGATACGCAGTATTTT. Encoded protein: CASRETGGPSTDTQYF. The chain carries TRBV5-1 and TRBJ2-3, with D maybe TRBD2 (6 bases). The V gene lost 7 bases and the J gene lost 0 bases, with 18 bases spanning the gap. CDR3 length: 16 residues. From germline, CDR1 is SGHRS and CDR2 YFSETQ.

The CDR3 nucleotides read TGTGCCAGCAGCGTAGTTCAGTCTACTAACTATGGCTACACCTTC. Its protein product is CASSVVQSTNYGYTF. The chain employs TRBV9 and TRBJ1-2; D is uncertain. Germline CDR1 reads SGDLS; CDR2 reads YYNGEE. The CDR3 spans 15 residues. The V and J ends lost 0 bases and 0 bases respectively, with 9 bases between them.

This clone was seen a single time. This chain connects TRBV30 to TRBJ1-3, with D possibly matching TRBD1 (5 bases). V lost 1 base and J lost 0, with 13 bases in between. This CDR3 contains 16 residues. CDR1 and CDR2 (germline): GTSNPN, SVGIG (reference sequence). The CDR3 spells CAWSEGHLNSGNTIYF. The CDR3, as DNA: TGTGCCTGGAGTGAGGGGCATTTGAACTCTGGAAACACCATATATTTT.

V gene TRBV11-3 combines with J gene TRBJ2-7; D assignment may be TRBD1 or TRBD2 (5 bases each). V dropped 1 base and J dropped 2 bases, with 12 bases sitting between them. Germline V lookup: CDR1 SGHNT, CDR2 YENEEA. This CDR3 spans 15 amino acids. CDR3 in amino acids: CASSLAYGGTYEQYF. CDR3 in DNA: TGTGCCAGCAGCTTAGCGTATGGGGGAACCTACGAGCAGTACTTC.

This clone is a singleton in its sample. The J gene is TRBJ1-6, the V gene TRBV5-8; D may be TRBD1 (6 bases). The V end was cut by 0 bases, the J end by 10 bases, with 8 bases between. Germline CDR1 reads SGHTS; CDR2 reads YDEGEE. This CDR3 is 13 amino acids long. In DNA form, the CDR3 reads TGTGCCAGCAGCTTGGACAGGGAGTCACCCCTCCACTTT. Its protein product is CASSLDRESPLHF.

This sequence joins TRBV7-9 and TRBJ1-4; tentative D call: TRBD1 (5 bases). Per the germline V gene, CDR1 is SEHNR and CDR2 is FQNEAQ (reference sequence). V was pared by 5 bases and J by 7 bases, with 11 bases between. CDR3 length equals 13 residues. CDR3 coding DNA: TGTGCCAGCAGCCAGGACATCTTTGAAAAACTGTTTTTT. Its translation is CASSQDIFEKLFF.

This clone was observed once. This chain connects TRBV9 to TRBJ2-3, with 8 bases aligning to TRBD2. The junction had 2 bases not matched to a gene; V was cut back by 1 base and J by 1 base. The length of the CDR3 is 15 residues. Germline V gene sequence: CDR1 SGDLS, CDR2 YYNGEE. The chain's CDR3 is CASSVSGLGTDTQYF. The DNA for the CDR3 is TGTGCCAGCAGCGTATCGGGACTAGGCACAGATACGCAGTATTTT.

The chain joins TRBV28 to TRBJ1-1; D is perhaps TRBD1 (5 bases). CDR1 is MDHEN, CDR2 SYDVKM, per germline. The length of the CDR3 is 14 residues. V lost 2 bases, J lost 1 base, and 8 bases lay in between. The CDR3 DNA reads as TGTGCCAGCAGTTTAGTGAGGGGGAACACTGAAGCTTTCTTT. Translated: CASSLVRGNTEAFF. The full variable domain, its missing parts supplied by reference TRBV28 and TRBJ1-1, is DVKVTQSSRYLVKRTGEKVFLECVQDMDHENMFWYRQDPGLGLRLIYFSYDVKMKEKGDIPEGYSVSREKKERFSLILESASTNQTSMYLCASSLVRGNTEAFFGQGTRLTVV.